These T cell receptor beta chains were read from a single sample in a study of blood T cell repertoires in COVID-19. This table comes from immunoSEQ multiplex PCR, and its TCRdb copy is limited to in-frame clones, with some not included. This sample carries about 140,000 clones, roughly 86% of them seen once, and the ten largest clones take roughly 5%. Material: peripheral blood. These receptors all come from a human donor in a cohort sampled during active COVID-19. Each CDR3 is given with its conserved first and last residue. D genes are given only for firm matches. Clone size is given for some rows only: seen once, a few or many times, or a class if the clone is expanded.

CDR3 protein: CASRIEGTSGRFEQFF; CDR3 DNA: TGTGCCAGCAGGATAGAGGGGACTAGCGGGAGATTTGAACAGTTCTTC; J gene: TRBJ2-1; D gene: TRBD2; V gene: TRBV6-4; clone size: .
CDR3 protein: CASSARDLPYEQYF; CDR3 DNA: TGTGCCAGCAGCGCCCGGGACTTGCCCTACGAGCAGTACTTC; J gene: TRBJ2-7; D gene: .; V gene: TRBV28; clone size: .
CDR3 protein: CASSPRRGQGEETQYF; CDR3 DNA: TGTGCCAGTAGTCCCCGTAGAGGACAGGGAGAAGAGACCCAGTACTTC; J gene: TRBJ2-5; D gene: TRBD1; V gene: TRBV19; clone size: once
CDR3 protein: CASSYSPTGGDGYTF; CDR3 DNA: TGTGCCAGCAGTTACTCACCGACAGGGGGCGATGGCTACACCTTC; J gene: TRBJ1-2; D gene: TRBD1; V gene: TRBV6-6; clone size: .
CDR3 protein: CASSSSPRGDYEQYF; CDR3 DNA: TGCGCCAGCAGCTCATCCCCCCGGGGAGATTACGAGCAGTACTTC; J gene: TRBJ2-7; D gene: .; V gene: TRBV5-1; clone size: .
CDR3 protein: CASRLPGTSGTDTQYF; CDR3 DNA: TGCGCCAGCAGGTTGCCCGGGACTAGCGGCACAGATACGCAGTATTTT; J gene: TRBJ2-3; D gene: TRBD2; V gene: TRBV5-1; clone size: .
CDR3 protein: CASTLGVVDKNIQYF; CDR3 DNA: TGTGCCAGCACCCTAGGGGTAGTAGACAAAAACATTCAGTACTTC; J gene: TRBJ2-4; D gene: .; V gene: TRBV28; clone size: .
CDR3 protein: CASSTTLDGTGDNQPQHF; CDR3 DNA: TGTGCCAGCAGCACCACCCTAGATGGGACAGGAGACAATCAGCCCCAGCATTTT; J gene: TRBJ1-5; D gene: .; V gene: TRBV21-1; clone size: .
CDR3 protein: CASSIRDRGTDTQYF; CDR3 DNA: TGTGCCAGTAGTATTAGGGACAGGGGTACAGATACGCAGTATTTT; J gene: TRBJ2-3; D gene: TRBD1; V gene: TRBV19; clone size: once
CDR3 protein: CASSQGQGGNEKLFF; CDR3 DNA: TGCGCCAGCAGCCAAGGACAGGGAGGTAATGAAAAACTGTTTTTT; J gene: TRBJ1-4; D gene: TRBD1; V gene: TRBV5-1; clone size: .
CDR3 protein: CAWSVDVRGKAFF; CDR3 DNA: TGTGCCTGGAGTGTAGATGTCAGGGGTAAAGCTTTCTTT; J gene: TRBJ1-1; D gene: .; V gene: TRBV30; clone size: .
CDR3 protein: CASRRGGTGLYEQYF; CDR3 DNA: TGTGCCAGCAGAAGGGGAGGGACAGGGCTCTACGAGCAGTACTTC; J gene: TRBJ2-7; D gene: TRBD1; V gene: TRBV7-2; clone size: few
CDR3 protein: CASSWGQGLDGYTF; CDR3 DNA: TGTGCCAGCAGCTGGGGACAGGGGTTAGATGGCTACACCTTC; J gene: TRBJ1-2; D gene: TRBD1; V gene: TRBV7-9; clone size: .
CDR3 protein: CASSFQLIRLYGYTF; CDR3 DNA: TGTGCCAGCAGTTTTCAACTTATACGACTCTATGGCTACACCTTC; J gene: TRBJ1-2; D gene: .; V gene: TRBV28; clone size: .
CDR3 protein: CASSFSNQPQHF; CDR3 DNA: TGTGCCAGCAGCTTTTCTAATCAGCCCCAGCATTTT; J gene: TRBJ1-5; D gene: .; V gene: TRBV28; clone size: .
CDR3 protein: CASSAGLAGGGETQYF; CDR3 DNA: TGCGCCAGCAGTGCGGGACTAGCGGGAGGGGGAGAGACCCAGTACTTC; J gene: TRBJ2-5; D gene: TRBD2; V gene: TRBV10-1; clone size: .
CDR3 protein: CASSVQGAAGNTIYF; CDR3 DNA: TGCGCCAGCAGCGTCCAGGGGGCAGCTGGAAACACCATATATTTT; J gene: TRBJ1-3; D gene: TRBD1; V gene: TRBV5-1; clone size: .
CDR3 protein: CASSEDRSEAFF; CDR3 DNA: TGTGCCAGCAGTGAGGACAGGTCTGAAGCTTTCTTT; J gene: TRBJ1-1; D gene: TRBD1; V gene: TRBV6-6; clone size: .
CDR3 protein: CSVDLGQGYGYTF; CDR3 DNA: TGCAGCGTTGACCTGGGACAGGGCTATGGCTACACCTTC; J gene: TRBJ1-2; D gene: TRBD1; V gene: TRBV29-1; clone size: .
CDR3 protein: CASRDSSGNTIYF; CDR3 DNA: TGTGCCAGCAGGGACAGCTCTGGAAACACCATATATTTT; J gene: TRBJ1-3; D gene: .; V gene: TRBV6-6; clone size: .
CDR3 protein: CASSTGLAGGNEQFF; CDR3 DNA: TGTGCCAGCAGCACGGGACTAGCGGGAGGCAATGAGCAGTTCTTC; J gene: TRBJ2-1; D gene: TRBD2; V gene: TRBV7-3; clone size: .
CDR3 protein: CASSEVRVETEAFF; CDR3 DNA: TGTGCCAGCAGCGAGGTCAGGGTTGAGACTGAAGCTTTCTTT; J gene: TRBJ1-1; D gene: .; V gene: TRBV5-6; clone size: .
CDR3 protein: CATGTSGFSSYEQYF; CDR3 DNA: TGTGCCACCGGGACTAGCGGTTTTAGCTCCTACGAGCAGTACTTC; J gene: TRBJ2-7; D gene: TRBD2; V gene: TRBV19; clone size: once
CDR3 protein: CASSLDASSYNSPLHF; CDR3 DNA: TGCGCCAGCAGCTTGGACGCGAGCTCCTATAATTCACCCCTCCACTTT; J gene: TRBJ1-6; D gene: .; V gene: TRBV5-1; clone size: few
CDR3 protein: CASSLGGGQPDTQYF; CDR3 DNA: TGCGCCAGCAGCTTGGGTGGCGGGCAGCCAGATACGCAGTATTTT; J gene: TRBJ2-3; D gene: .; V gene: TRBV5-1; clone size: once
CDR3 protein: CATSDPGREGTGELFF; CDR3 DNA: TGTGCCACCAGTGACCCTGGACGGGAGGGCACCGGGGAGCTGTTTTTT; J gene: TRBJ2-2; D gene: TRBD2; V gene: TRBV24-1; clone size: .
CDR3 protein: CASSPPNSRGTAFLGANVLTF; CDR3 DNA: TGTGCCAGCTCACCACCGAATTCGCGCGGGACAGCCTTCCTTGGGGCCAACGTCCTGACTTTC; J gene: TRBJ2-6; D gene: .; V gene: TRBV18; clone size: .
CDR3 protein: CASSQTPGLHSKRELFF; CDR3 DNA: TGTGCCAGCAGCCAAACACCGGGACTGCATTCGAAGCGGGAGCTGTTTTTT; J gene: TRBJ2-2; D gene: .; V gene: TRBV3-1/TRBV3-2; clone size: .
CDR3 protein: CASSLPGPSYEQYF; CDR3 DNA: TGTGCCAGCAGCTTGCCAGGGCCCTCCTACGAGCAGTACTTC; J gene: TRBJ2-7; D gene: .; V gene: TRBV5-8; clone size: .
CDR3 protein: CASSLSSSGSSGNTIYF; CDR3 DNA: TGCGCCAGCAGCCTCTCCTCCTCAGGTAGCTCTGGAAACACCATATATTTT; J gene: TRBJ1-3; D gene: .; V gene: TRBV5-1; clone size: many
CDR3 protein: CASRRITSTGELFF; CDR3 DNA: TGTGCCAGCAGGAGGATCACGAGCACCGGGGAGCTGTTTTTT; J gene: TRBJ2-2; D gene: .; V gene: TRBV6-5; clone size: once
CDR3 protein: CASSLSTGFMNTEAFF; CDR3 DNA: TGTGCCAGCAGCTTGAGTACAGGGTTCATGAACACTGAAGCTTTCTTT; J gene: TRBJ1-1; D gene: .; V gene: TRBV7-3; clone size: .
CDR3 protein: CASSLAPGFTNYGYTF; CDR3 DNA: TGCGCCAGCAGCTTGGCCCCGGGGTTCACTAACTATGGCTACACCTTC; J gene: TRBJ1-2; D gene: .; V gene: TRBV5-1; clone size: .
CDR3 protein: CASSPGTSGRFQETQYF; CDR3 DNA: TGTGCCAGCTCCCCTGGGACTAGCGGGAGGTTCCAAGAGACCCAGTACTTC; J gene: TRBJ2-5; D gene: TRBD2; V gene: TRBV18; clone size: few
CDR3 protein: CASSLVLAGGRETQYF; CDR3 DNA: TGCGCCAGCAGCTTGGTATTAGCGGGGGGGCGAGAGACCCAGTACTTC; J gene: TRBJ2-5; D gene: TRBD2; V gene: TRBV5-1; clone size: .
CDR3 protein: CASSLDRGGEAFF; CDR3 DNA: TGCGCCAGCAGCTTAGACAGGGGTGGTGAAGCTTTCTTT; J gene: TRBJ1-1; D gene: TRBD1; V gene: TRBV5-1; clone size: .
CDR3 protein: CASGGYGTEAFF; CDR3 DNA: TGTGCCTCAGGGGGGTACGGCACTGAAGCTTTCTTT; J gene: TRBJ1-1; D gene: TRBD1; V gene: TRBV28; clone size: .
CDR3 protein: CASGSDGATEAFF; CDR3 DNA: TGTGCTAGTGGTTCCGATGGGGCGACTGAAGCTTTCTTT; J gene: TRBJ1-1; D gene: .; V gene: TRBV12-5; clone size: .
CDR3 protein: CASSEDPGTGRSEAFF; CDR3 DNA: TGTGCCAGCAGTGAGGACCCGGGGACAGGGAGGTCTGAAGCTTTCTTT; J gene: TRBJ1-1; D gene: TRBD1; V gene: TRBV2; clone size: .
CDR3 protein: CASKGQLNTEAFF; CDR3 DNA: TGTGCCAGCAAAGGACAGCTGAACACTGAAGCTTTCTTT; J gene: TRBJ1-1; D gene: .; V gene: TRBV27; clone size: .
CDR3 protein: CASSPKRVPSSAPEQYF; CDR3 DNA: TGTGCCAGCTCACCAAAAAGGGTGCCTAGCTCGGCCCCCGAGCAGTACTTC; J gene: TRBJ2-7; D gene: .; V gene: TRBV18; clone size: .
CDR3 protein: CASSERRNTQYF; CDR3 DNA: TGTGCCAGCAGTGAGAGGCGGAATACGCAGTATTTT; J gene: TRBJ2-3; D gene: .; V gene: TRBV2; clone size: .
CDR3 protein: CASSWLAGAYNEQFF; CDR3 DNA: TGTGCCAGCAGTTGGTTAGCGGGGGCCTACAATGAGCAGTTCTTC; J gene: TRBJ2-1; D gene: TRBD2; V gene: TRBV28; clone size: .
CDR3 protein: CASSLWQYEQYF; CDR3 DNA: TGTGCCAGCAGTTTGTGGCAGTACGAGCAGTACTTC; J gene: TRBJ2-7; D gene: .; V gene: TRBV12-3/TRBV12-4; clone size: .
CDR3 protein: CASSPGQGKEKLFF; CDR3 DNA: TGTGCCAGCAGCCCTGGACAGGGAAAGGAAAAACTGTTTTTT; J gene: TRBJ1-4; D gene: TRBD1; V gene: TRBV7-2; clone size: .